Listed here are 28 T cell receptor beta chains from one sample, sequenced in a study of blood T cell repertoires in COVID-19. The repertoire was sequenced with immunoSEQ multiplex PCR; TCRdb's copy has only in-frame clones and lacks some. The sample lists some 240,000 clones; 85% were seen once. The sequencing sample was made of PBMCs or T cells enriched from blood (not recorded which). The origin of the receptors is a woman aged 50 to 60 who had been exposed to COVID-19.

The chain carries TRBV2 and TRBJ1-2; D is unresolved. V was shortened by 0 bases and J by 8 bases, with 10 bases between the two germline ends. Per germline, CDR1 SNHLY and CDR2 FYNNEI. The CDR3 has 13 amino acids. Written as DNA, the CDR3 is TGTGCCAGCAGTGAAGCGCCGGGTGGGGGCTACACCTTC. It translates to CASSEAPGGGYTF.

The gene calls are TRBV5-1 and TRBJ1-6; the D gene is possibly TRBD1 (5 bases). From germline, CDR1 is SGHRS and CDR2 YFSETQ. The length of the CDR3 is 18 residues. The germline V and J ends were trimmed by 0 bases and 0 bases, with 13 bases remaining between them. The CDR3 reads CASSLGTGESSYNSPLHF. The DNA of the CDR3 is TGCGCCAGCAGCTTGGGCACAGGCGAAAGCTCCTATAATTCACCCCTCCACTTT. Variable domain in full (rest from reference TRBV5-1 and TRBJ1-6): KAGVTQTPRYLIKTRGQQVTLSCSPISGHRSVSWYQQTPGQGLQFLFEYFSETQRNKGNFPGRFSGRQFSNSRSEMNVSTLELGDSALYLCASSLGTGESSYNSPLHFGNGTRLTVT.

This chain links TRBV7-2 with TRBJ2-3; D is possibly TRBD2 (6 bases). Germline V gene sequence: CDR1 SGHTA, CDR2 FQGNSA. V lost 4 bases to trimming and J lost 4 bases, with 15 bases between them. The CDR3 runs to 15 residues. Written as DNA, the CDR3 is TGTGCCAGCAGCTCCCCGGGACTTTCCCCAGATACGCAGTATTTT. Translating gives CASSSPGLSPDTQYF.

This rearrangement joins TRBV11-2 to TRBJ2-1; D may be TRBD1 (6 bases). Germline V gives CDR1 SGHAT, CDR2 FQNNGV. Trimming shortened V by 5 bases and J by 6 bases, and 20 bases separated the two germline ends. There are 16 residues in the CDR3. This chain's CDR3 is CASSPPILLQGNEQFF. The CDR3 nucleotides read TGTGCCAGCAGCCCACCCATCTTATTACAGGGCAATGAGCAGTTCTTC.

The chain has TRBV7-2 and TRBJ2-5, with 10 nucleotides matching TRBD2. This CDR3 region has 16 residues. The V gene end was trimmed by 5 bases and the J gene end by 1 base; junction bases not matched to a gene: 7. The germline V gene has CDR1 SGHTA and CDR2 FQGNSA. The CDR3 region is CASSLGSSGGQETQYF. Written as DNA, the CDR3 is TGTGCCAGCAGCCTCGGGTCTAGCGGGGGCCAAGAGACCCAGTACTTC.

The gene calls are TRBV7-9 and TRBJ1-2, with D unclear. The germline V gene has CDR1 SEHNR and CDR2 FQNEAQ (reference sequence). The CDR3 consists of 15 residues. V was clipped by 1 base and J by 5 bases, with 14 bases between them. The CDR3: CASSLENGLNYGYTF. CDR3 nucleotides: TGTGCCAGCAGCTTAGAGAACGGACTAAATTATGGCTACACCTTC.

This chain connects TRBV7-2 to TRBJ1-1; 8 bases line up with TRBD1. V dropped 4 bases and J dropped 1; count of bases not matched to a gene: 2. The germline V gene encodes CDR1 SGHTA and CDR2 FQGNSA. The CDR3 consists of 14 residues. The CDR3 loop reads CASSSGQANTEAFF. The CDR3 nucleotides are TGTGCCAGCAGCTCGGGACAGGCGAACACTGAAGCTTTCTTT. The full variable domain, in which reference TRBV7-2 and TRBJ1-1 provide the parts outside the CDR3, is GAGVSQSPSNKVTEKGKDVELRCDPISGHTALYWYRQSLGQGLEFLIYFQGNSAPDKSGLPSDRFSAERTGGSVSTLTIQRTQQEDSAVYLCASSSGQANTEAFFGQGTRLTVV.

The chain couples TRBV28 to TRBJ2-2, with a possible D match to TRBD1 (6 bases). This CDR3 has 15 amino acids. CDR1 MDHEN and CDR2 SYDVKM come from the germline V gene. V was cut by 7 bases and J by 4 bases, with 16 bases left in between. The CDR3 loop is CASKGTRAGTGELFF. The CDR3 DNA sequence: TGTGCCAGCAAAGGGACAAGGGCGGGCACCGGGGAGCTGTTTTTT.

V is TRBV7-2 and J is TRBJ2-1; TRBD1 might be the D (6 bases). Germline-derived CDR1 and CDR2 are SGHTA and FQGNSA. The V end was cut by 8 bases, the J end by 7 bases, with 24 bases between. The CDR3 runs 16 residues. As DNA, the CDR3 is TGTGCCAGCCACTGGTTTGGGGGCGGTTCGGGGAATGAGCAGTTCTTC. Its protein is CASHWFGGGSGNEQFF.

The chain is built from TRBV6-2 or TRBV6-3 and TRBJ1-2; D perhaps matches TRBD1 (5 bases). Trimming pared 6 bases from V and 3 bases from J, leaving 11 bases between. This CDR3 spans 13 amino acids. Germline V gene sequence: CDR1 MNHEY, CDR2 SVGEGT. The CDR3 DNA reads as TGTGCCAGCAGCCCAGGCAGGGACTATGGCTACACCTTC. This encodes CASSPGRDYGYTF.

The DNA of the CDR3 is TGCGCCAGCAGCTTGGCCCCAGGGGATTACTCACCCCTCCACTTT. Encoded protein: CASSLAPGDYSPLHF. The chain recombines TRBV5-1 with TRBJ1-6, with D perhaps matching TRBD1 (6 bases). Per the germline V gene, CDR1 is SGHRS and CDR2 is YFSETQ. The CDR3 covers 15 residues. Trimming shortened V by 0 bases and J by 10 bases, and 14 bases separated the two germline ends.

V usage is TRBV12-3 or TRBV12-4 and J usage is TRBJ1-2; unclear D gene. Between the trimmed V and J ends, which lost 7 bases and 1 base, there was a span of 7 bases. CDR3 size: 12 residues. The DNA of the CDR3 is TGTGCCAGCAATGGGCATAACTATGGCTACACCTTC. Translating it yields CASNGHNYGYTF.

The count of this clone is one. The rearrangement uses TRBV2 and TRBJ2-4; the D gene is possibly TRBD2 (5 bases). The CDR3 length is 17 residues. The ends were cut back, 7 bases at V and 3 bases at J, with 22 bases in the middle. Per the germline V gene, CDR1 is SNHLY and CDR2 is FYNNEI. In DNA, the CDR3 is TGTGCCAGCACCCCCCCTCGTCGAGGGTCTGTCAAAAACATTCAGTACTTC. It translates to CASTPPRRGSVKNIQYF.

The rearrangement joins TRBV6-5 to TRBJ2-1; 7 positions agree with TRBD1. With V trimmed by 6 bases and J by 7 bases, 9 bases remained unmatched. The V gene's germline CDR1 is MNHEY and CDR2 SVGAGI. The CDR3 runs 14 residues. The CDR3 protein is CASRRTGVENEQFF. CDR3 DNA: TGTGCCAGCAGACGGACAGGTGTCGAGAATGAGCAGTTCTTC.

The J gene is TRBJ1-6, the V gene TRBV25-1, with D possibly being TRBD1 (5 bases). CDR1 MGHDK and CDR2 SYGVNS come from the germline V gene. The CDR3 length is 15 residues. V was shortened by 7 bases and J by 7 bases, with 17 bases between the two germline ends. The CDR3 DNA follows: TGTGCCAGCACAGGAGGGACGGGATACAATTCACCCCTCCACTTT. Residues: CASTGGTGYNSPLHF. The full variable domain, rest sourced from reference TRBV25-1 and TRBJ1-6, is EADIYQTPRYLVIGTGKKITLECSQTMGHDKMYWYQQDPGMELHLIHYSYGVNSTEKGDLSSESTVSRIRTEHFPLTLESARPSHTSQYLCASTGGTGYNSPLHFGNGTRLTVT.

J is TRBJ1-3 and V is TRBV9; 7 bases map to TRBD1. The CDR3 loop spans 14 amino acids. V shed 0 bases, J shed 7 bases, and the junction held 4 bases outside the gene matches. Germline CDR1 reads SGDLS; CDR2 reads YYNGEE. DNA for the CDR3: TGTGCCAGCAGCGTAGTTCGGGACAGCAACACCATATATTTT. Translated: CASSVVRDSNTIYF.

V and J are TRBV29-1 and TRBJ2-7, with 7 bases lining up with TRBD2. Unmatched junction bases numbered 6, after V lost 7 bases and J lost 0 bases. Germline assignment: CDR1 SQVTM and CDR2 ANQGSEA. CDR3 size: 13 residues. The CDR3 sequence is CSASGGSSYEQYF. In DNA form, the CDR3 reads TGCAGCGCGTCCGGGGGGAGCTCCTACGAGCAGTACTTC.

The J gene is TRBJ2-7, the V gene TRBV5-1, with TRBD1 as a possible D gene (6 bases). The V and J ends lost 0 bases and 3 bases respectively, with 19 bases between them. Germline-derived CDR1 and CDR2 are SGHRS and YFSETQ. There are 17 residues in the CDR3. The DNA for the CDR3 is TGCGCCAGCAGCTTGGGCCTCTTGACCTCCAGGGGCTACGAGCAGTACTTC. This encodes CASSLGLLTSRGYEQYF. The full variable domain, with the rest looked up from reference TRBV5-1 and TRBJ2-7, is KAGVTQTPRYLIKTRGQQVTLSCSPISGHRSVSWYQQTPGQGLQFLFEYFSETQRNKGNFPGRFSGRQFSNSRSEMNVSTLELGDSALYLCASSLGLLTSRGYEQYFGPGTRLTVT.

The V gene is TRBV28, the J gene TRBJ1-1; D gene uncertain. Germline CDR1 and CDR2: MDHEN and SYDVKM. V was cut by 7 bases and J by 1 base, with 10 bases left in between. The CDR3 is made up of 13 amino acids. The CDR3: CASIAFGNTEAFF. CDR3 sequence (DNA): TGTGCCAGCATAGCCTTCGGGAACACTGAAGCTTTCTTT.

V is TRBV27 and J is TRBJ1-6; unclear D gene. This CDR3 has 14 amino acids. The V end was cut by 5 bases, the J end by 13 bases, with 18 bases between. Germline CDR1 and CDR2: MNHEY and SMNVEV (reference sequence). The CDR3, as DNA: TGTGCCAGCAGTCAAGACACCTTATTCCGGCCCCTCCACTTT. As protein: CASSQDTLFRPLHF.

The chain carries TRBV11-2 and TRBJ1-1; unclear D gene. Germline values: CDR1 SGHAT, CDR2 FQNNGV. This CDR3 spans 13 amino acids. V lost 5 bases and J lost 1, with 8 bases in between. The chain's CDR3 is CASSTTANTEAFF. The CDR3 DNA follows: TGTGCCAGCAGCACAACAGCGAACACTGAAGCTTTCTTT. Full variable domain (rest looked up from reference TRBV11-2 and TRBJ1-1): EAGVAQSPRYKIIEKRQSVAFWCNPISGHATLYWYQQILGQGPKLLIQFQNNGVVDDSQLPKDRFSAERLKGVDSTLKIQPAKLEDSAVYLCASSTTANTEAFFGQGTRLTVV.

The chain carries TRBV11-2 and TRBJ2-7, with 8 positions matching TRBD2. Unmatched junction bases numbered 4, after V lost 0 bases and J lost 0 bases. The CDR3 has 16 amino acids. CDR1 is SGHAT and CDR2 is FQNNGV in the germline V gene. The CDR3 DNA reads TGTGCCAGCAGCTTAGAGTGGGGACTAGGCTCCTACGAGCAGTACTTC. This codes for CASSLEWGLGSYEQYF.

The V and J genes are TRBV27 and TRBJ2-7; D might be TRBD1 (7 bases). CDR1 and CDR2 from the germline V gene are MNHEY and SMNVEV (reference sequence). Trimming took 2 bases from V and 4 from J, leaving 12 bases between them. CDR3 size: 14 residues. This CDR3 is CASSLRGRGYEQYF. The CDR3 bases are TGTGCCAGCAGTTTAAGGGGGCGGGGTTACGAGCAGTACTTC.

The chain carries TRBV18 and TRBJ1-4, with a possible D match to TRBD1 (6 bases). CDR1 is KGHSH and CDR2 is LQKENI in the germline V gene. The ends were cut back, 2 bases at V and 2 bases at J, with 9 bases in the middle. This CDR3 region has 15 residues. The CDR3 is CASSPNTGTNEKLFF. CDR3 nucleotide sequence: TGTGCCAGCTCACCAAACACAGGGACTAATGAAAAACTGTTTTTT. Full variable domain (missing parts from reference TRBV18 and TRBJ1-4): NAGVMQNPRHLVRRRGQEARLRCSPMKGHSHVYWYRQLPEEGLKFMVYLQKENIIDESGMPKERFSAEFPKEGPSILRIQQVVRGDSAAYFCASSPNTGTNEKLFFGSGTQLSVL.

The V call is TRBV28, the J call TRBJ1-5, with 9 positions matching TRBD1. The germline gives CDR1 MDHEN, CDR2 SYDVKM. The CDR3 consists of 15 residues. V shed 6 bases and J 2 bases; nucleotides not matched to a gene: 5. Written as DNA, the CDR3 is TGTGCCAGCAGGACAGGGGGGAACGGCAATCAGCCCCAGCATTTT. This codes for CASRTGGNGNQPQHF.

The rearrangement joins TRBV19 to TRBJ1-5; D is uncertain. Trimming shortened V by 3 bases and J by 3 bases, and 12 bases separated the two germline ends. Germline CDR1 and CDR2: LNHDA and SQIVND (reference sequence). The CDR3 is 15 amino acids. The CDR3 spells CASSISVASNQPQHF. CDR3 coding DNA: TGTGCCAGTAGTATCTCTGTGGCTTCCAATCAGCCCCAGCATTTT.

This chain links TRBV5-1 with TRBJ1-3; no firm D call. The CDR3 covers 18 residues. The V end was cut by 4 bases, the J end by 0 bases, with 20 bases between. Germline CDR1 is SGHRS and CDR2 is YFSETQ. The CDR3, as DNA: TGCGCCAGCAGCCTCGGGAGAGAGCGAGGTCCCTCTGGAAACACCATATATTTT. It encodes CASSLGRERGPSGNTIYF.

V is TRBV11-2 and J is TRBJ2-5; D is uncertain. CDR3 length: 15 residues. CDR1 and CDR2 from the germline V gene are SGHAT and FQNNGV. Trimming took off 1 base at V and 0 bases at J, with 9 bases between the two ends. This CDR3 is CASSLGQSYQETQYF. CDR3 coding DNA: TGTGCCAGCAGCTTAGGGCAGTCGTACCAAGAGACCCAGTACTTC. The entire variable domain, with the rest obtained from reference TRBV11-2 and TRBJ2-5, is as follows: EAGVAQSPRYKIIEKRQSVAFWCNPISGHATLYWYQQILGQGPKLLIQFQNNGVVDDSQLPKDRFSAERLKGVDSTLKIQPAKLEDSAVYLCASSLGQSYQETQYFGPGTRLLVL.